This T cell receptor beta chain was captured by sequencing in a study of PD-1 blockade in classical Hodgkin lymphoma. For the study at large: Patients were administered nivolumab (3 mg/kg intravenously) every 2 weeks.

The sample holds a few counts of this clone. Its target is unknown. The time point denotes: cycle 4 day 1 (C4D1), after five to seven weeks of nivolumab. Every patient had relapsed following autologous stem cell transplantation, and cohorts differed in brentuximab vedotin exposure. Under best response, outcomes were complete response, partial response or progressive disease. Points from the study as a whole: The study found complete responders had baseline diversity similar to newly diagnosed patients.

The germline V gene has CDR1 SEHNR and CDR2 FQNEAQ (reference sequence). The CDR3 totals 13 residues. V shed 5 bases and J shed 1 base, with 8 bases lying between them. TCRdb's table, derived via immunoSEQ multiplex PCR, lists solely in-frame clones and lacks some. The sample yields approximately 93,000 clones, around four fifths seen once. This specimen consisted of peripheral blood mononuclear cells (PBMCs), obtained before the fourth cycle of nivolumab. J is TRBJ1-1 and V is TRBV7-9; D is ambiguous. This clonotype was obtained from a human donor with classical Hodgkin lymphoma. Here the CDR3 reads CASSQLQNTEAFF. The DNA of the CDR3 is TGTGCCAGCAGCCAGCTACAGAACACTGAAGCTTTCTTT.